This TCR beta chain was sequenced during a study of CD8 T cells in Susac syndrome. About this clonotype: What it binds is not known.

Study findings and constraints: Clonal expansion involving Susac CD8+ cells peaked in TEMRA cells and active patients. Sixteen Susac-specific public clones were found in total CD8+ repertoires and four or five in CD8+ TEMRA repertoires.

It was with random hexamers that roughly 0.5 to 1 ug RNA was reverse transcribed. Coverage of TCR beta CDR3 amplification by immunoSEQ multiplex PCR extended to 54 Vbeta and 13 Jbeta. Each CDR3 protein gets one entry after TCRdb re-called the immunoSEQ multiplex PCR reads with MiXCR. The sample contains 70,000 to 95,000 distinct CDR3 sequences, about 93% of which appear only once. The V end lost 6 bases, the J end lost 3 bases, and 11 bases lay between the germline ends. The CDR3 runs to 14 residues. The V gene's germline CDR1 is MNHEY and CDR2 SMNVEV (reference sequence). The study sequenced TCR beta in blood CD8+ and CD4+ T cells.

Sequenced input: CD8+ T cells from PBMCs. The V and J genes are TRBV27 and TRBJ2-2; D is uncertain. This receptor was obtained from a human donor with Susac syndrome. The CDR3: CASSPRVYTGELFF. Written as DNA, the CDR3 is TGTGCCAGCAGCCCACGCGTATACACCGGGGAGCTGTTTTTT.